Listed here are 21 T cell receptor beta chains from one sample, sequenced in a study of blood T cell repertoires in COVID-19 (dated by TCRdb to between 2020 and 2021). Library preparation employed the immunoSEQ multiplex PCR assay. The immuneACCESS repertoire file appears here via TCRdb, limited to in-frame rearrangements. These files lack a portion of the clones; in checked studies, under half of the deficit traces to unresolved V genes, and the cause of the others is not known. The sample has roughly 100,000 clones on record, about 76% of them singletons. 37% of the sample is in the top ten clones. Sequencing used peripheral blood. The source of these receptors is an elderly man with acute or convalescent COVID-19.

This clone was recorded only once. The rearrangement uses TRBV5-1 and TRBJ2-1; the match to TRBD2 covers 12 bases. The length of the CDR3 is 14 residues. V lost 4 bases and J lost 7; bases outside the gene matches: 3. Germline V gene sequence: CDR1 SGHRS, CDR2 YFSETQ. As DNA, the CDR3 is TGCGCCAGCAGCGTTCTAGCGGGAGGGAATGAGCAGTTCTTC. Protein sequence: CASSVLAGGNEQFF.

Only one count was recorded for this clone. The chain recombines TRBV2 with TRBJ2-1; weak D call: TRBD1 (5 bases). CDR3 size: 12 residues. Germline CDR1 is SNHLY and CDR2 is FYNNEI. Trimming cost V 8 bases and J 6 bases, with 11 bases left between them. The CDR3 coding sequence is TGTGCCAGCTGCCCAGGGTTCAATGAGCAGTTCTTC. Translation gives CASCPGFNEQFF.

The CDR3 sequence is CASSPQEASTEAFF. DNA of the CDR3: TGTGCCAGCTCACCACAGGAGGCAAGTACTGAAGCTTTCTTT. This sequence joins TRBV18 and TRBJ1-1; no reliable D call. The CDR3 spans 14 residues. With 1 base removed from V and 5 bases from J, the gap between germline ends came to 11 bases. Germline assignment: CDR1 KGHSH and CDR2 LQKENI. Looking up the rest from reference TRBV18 and TRBJ1-1 gives the full variable domain: NAGVMQNPRHLVRRRGQEARLRCSPMKGHSHVYWYRQLPEEGLKFMVYLQKENIIDESGMPKERFSAEFPKEGPSILRIQQVVRGDSAAYFCASSPQEASTEAFFGQGTRLTVV.

J is TRBJ1-6 and V is TRBV6-5; 7 nucleotides agree with TRBD1. Germline values: CDR1 MNHEY, CDR2 SVGAGI. CDR3 size: 13 residues. Trimming removed 8 bases from V and 7 bases from J; junction bases left unmatched: 5. CDR3 nucleotide sequence: TGTGCCAGCTCGGGACAGCTGAATTCACCCCTCCACTTT. It translates to CASSGQLNSPLHF.

The chain couples TRBV25-1 to TRBJ1-6; 9 bases match TRBD1. Germline V gene sequence: CDR1 MGHDK, CDR2 SYGVNS. CDR3 length: 15 amino acids. Trimming cost V 4 bases and J 10 bases; bases outside gene matches: 8. Written as DNA, the CDR3 is TGTGCCAGCAGTGTCTCCGGGACAGGGCAATCACCCCTCCACTTT. Translating it yields CASSVSGTGQSPLHF.

J is TRBJ2-2 and V is TRBV9; 7 bases line up with TRBD1. V lost 4 bases and J lost 3; bases outside the gene matches: 6. The CDR3 length is 15 residues. In germline, CDR1 is SGDLS, CDR2 YYNGEE. CDR3 bases: TGTGCCAGCAGCCTAAGGGGGCAGGACACCGGGGAGCTGTTTTTT. Translating gives CASSLRGQDTGELFF. Based on the CDR3 plus reference TRBV9 and TRBJ2-2, the full variable domain is DSGVTQTPKHLITATGQRVTLRCSPRSGDLSVYWYQQSLDQGLQFLIQYYNGEERAKGNILERFSAQQFPDLHSELNLSSLELGDSALYFCASSLRGQDTGELFFGEGSRLTVL.

The CDR3 sequence is CASSPGLSDTQYF. CDR3 coding DNA: TGTGCCAGCTCACCCGGACTGTCAGATACGCAGTATTTT. The V and J genes are TRBV18 and TRBJ2-3; perhaps TRBD2 as D (5 bases). Germline assignment: CDR1 KGHSH and CDR2 LQKENI. The ends were cut back, 3 bases at V and 4 bases at J, with 8 bases in the middle. The CDR3 runs 13 residues.

The V and J genes are TRBV5-1 and TRBJ2-3; D uncertain. From germline, CDR1 is SGHRS and CDR2 YFSETQ. The CDR3 consists of 14 residues. The V end lost 4 bases, the J end lost 2 bases, and 11 bases lay between the germline ends. The CDR3 protein is CASSPPTYTDTQYF. The CDR3 DNA sequence: TGCGCCAGCAGCCCTCCGACATACACAGATACGCAGTATTTT.

The chain uses TRBV2 and TRBJ2-3, with D possibly matching TRBD2 (6 bases). V was trimmed by 4 bases and J by 0 bases, leaving 11 bases between them. Germline CDR1 reads SNHLY; CDR2 reads FYNNEI. The CDR3 sequence is 15 residues long. The CDR3, as DNA: TGTGCCAGCAGTGTGACTAGGACTAGCACAGATACGCAGTATTTT. It translates to CASSVTRTSTDTQYF. The full variable domain, in which reference TRBV2 and TRBJ2-3 provide the parts outside the CDR3, is EPEVTQTPSHQVTQMGQEVILRCVPISNHLYFYWYRQILGQKVEFLVSFYNNEISEKSEIFDDQFSVERPDGSNFTLKIRSTKLEDSAMYFCASSVTRTSTDTQYFGPGTRLTVL.

CDR3 DNA: TGTGCCAGCAGTTACTCGGGCGCAAGGTTTAATTCACCCCTCCACTTT. Translating gives CASSYSGARFNSPLHF. The V and J genes are TRBV6-5 and TRBJ1-6, with D unclear. V lost 0 bases to trimming and J lost 6 bases, with 12 bases between them. The germline CDR1 and CDR2 sequences are MNHEY and SVGAGI. The length of the CDR3 is 16 residues.

The chain carries TRBV20-1 and TRBJ2-3; TRBD2 matches 8 bases. The CDR3 has 14 amino acids. Germline CDR1 is DFQATT and CDR2 is SNEGSKA (reference sequence). With 3 bases clipped from V and 5 bases from J, the junction kept 7 bases outside the gene matches. The CDR3 spells CSASQREGKDTQYF. CDR3 sequence (DNA): TGCAGTGCTAGTCAACGGGAGGGCAAAGATACGCAGTATTTT.

The chain recombines TRBV7-9 with TRBJ1-1, with D possibly matching TRBD1 (6 bases). Trimming cost V 2 bases and J 0 bases, with 10 bases left between them. This CDR3 has 15 amino acids. Germline loops: CDR1 SEHNR, CDR2 FQNEAQ (reference sequence). CDR3 sequence: CASSLQGMVNTEAFF. The CDR3 region has the DNA TGTGCCAGCAGCTTACAGGGGATGGTGAACACTGAAGCTTTCTTT.

The rearrangement joins TRBV30 to TRBJ1-3; perhaps TRBD1 as D (6 bases). The CDR3 is 15 residues long. Trimming pared 2 bases from V and 2 bases from J, leaving 13 bases between. Germline assignment: CDR1 GTSNPN and CDR2 SVGIG (reference sequence). CDR3 protein: CAWSITGITGNTIYF. CDR3 sequence (DNA): TGTGCCTGGAGTATTACAGGGATCACTGGAAACACCATATATTTT.

The chain carries TRBV18 and TRBJ1-1; 9 bases are shared with TRBD1. The V segment lost 2 bases and the J segment 1 base; nucleotides outside the gene matches: 2. Germline V gene sequence: CDR1 KGHSH, CDR2 LQKENI. The CDR3 has 15 amino acids. Here the CDR3 reads CASSPRTGENTEAFF. Here the CDR3 DNA reads TGTGCCAGCTCACCAAGGACAGGGGAGAACACTGAAGCTTTCTTT.

CDR3 nucleotide sequence: TGTGCCAGCAGCTTCCGGTTACTAGCGGATGGGGATGAGCAGTTCTTC. This encodes CASSFRLLADGDEQFF. The chain joins TRBV5-4 to TRBJ2-1, with 8 bases lining up with TRBD2. Unmatched junction bases numbered 12, after V lost 2 bases and J lost 8 bases. The CDR3 is 16 residues long. Germline V gene data show CDR1 as SGHNT and CDR2 as YYREEE (reference sequence).

V and J are TRBV7-6 and TRBJ1-1; 8 bases match TRBD1. Trimming at V came to 2 bases and at J to 1 base, leaving 6 bases not matched to a gene. CDR1 and CDR2 (germline): SGHVS, FNYEAQ. The length of the CDR3 is 16 residues. In DNA form, the CDR3 reads TGTGCCAGCAGCTTAAGGGCAGGGGGCAAGAACACTGAAGCTTTCTTT. It is translated as CASSLRAGGKNTEAFF.

The chain carries TRBV27 and TRBJ1-1; 7 nucleotides agree with TRBD1. The CDR3 runs 15 residues. The junction had 9 bases not matched to a gene; V was cut back by 2 bases and J by 6 bases. CDR1 is MNHEY and CDR2 is SMNVEV in the germline V gene (reference sequence). CDR3 amino acids: CASSLGTVRLAEAFF. CDR3 coding DNA: TGTGCCAGCAGTTTAGGGACAGTCAGGTTGGCTGAAGCTTTCTTT.

The table lists this clone with a count of one. J is TRBJ2-2 and V is TRBV20-1; the D gene is possibly TRBD1 (6 bases). Germline CDR1 and CDR2: DFQATT and SNEGSKA (reference sequence). V was cut by 3 bases and J by 6 bases, with 11 bases left in between. The CDR3 sequence is 13 residues long. Written as DNA, the CDR3 is TGCAGTGCTAGTAAGGGGGTCCCCGGGGAGCTGTTTTTT. This translates into CSASKGVPGELFF.

Concerning this clone itself: One junction end disagrees with the germline gene, perhaps due to a read error. CDR3 in DNA: TGTGCCAGCAGTCAGAATTTACCCCTCCACTTT. Translating gives CASSQNLPLHF. The chain joins TRBV12-3 or TRBV12-4 to TRBJ1-6; no clear D gene. The CDR3 totals 11 residues.

The V gene is TRBV5-1, the J gene TRBJ2-1, with TRBD1 matching 11 bases. This CDR3 has 12 residues. Trimming at V came to 10 bases and at J to 8 bases, leaving 5 bases not matched to a gene. CDR1 is SGHRS, CDR2 YFSETQ, per germline. The CDR3 DNA reads TGCGCCGGCAAGGGACAGGGGGATGAGCAGTTCTTC. Encoded protein: CAGKGQGDEQFF.

The genes are TRBV28 and TRBJ1-2; D not certain. Germline V CDR1 and CDR2: MDHEN, SYDVKM. CDR3 length equals 14 residues. Trimming pared 2 bases from V and 0 bases from J, leaving 7 bases between. CDR3: CASSLPAANYGYTF. The DNA of the CDR3 is TGTGCCAGCAGTTTACCAGCGGCTAACTATGGCTACACCTTC.